This TCR beta chain was profiled in a study of T cell repertoires in aging, cancer and after chemotherapy. Study-level results: The repertoire data cannot show anything about immunological memory following chemotherapy. In healthy donors, age-related TCR diversity loss mainly reflected lost richness. Rebound thymic output was suggested by rising median generation probability during chemotherapy in each cancer cohort.

Multiplex touch-down PCR with TRB-A/B primers amplified rearranged V-D-J TRB sequences. TCRdb redid the calling of the multiplex PCR reads with MiXCR, one entry per CDR3 protein. The profile covers several thousand distinct CDR3 sequences, with 35% to 50% appearing a single time and roughly an eighth taken by the ten largest. Peripheral blood genomic DNA, not sorted cells or RNA, was the template. V shed 4 bases and J shed 1 base, with 10 bases lying between them. The CDR3 sequence is 14 residues long. Germline values: CDR1 MNHEY, CDR2 SVGAGI. This clonotype turned up a few times. Its antigen is not known.

The origin of this receptor is a human donor with a solid tumor. The source material was blood. This sequence joins TRBV6-5 and TRBJ1-1; weak D call: TRBD1 (6 bases). DNA of the CDR3: TGTGCCAGCAGTTCCCAGACAGGGAACACTGAAGCTTTCTTT. Translation: CASSSQTGNTEAFF.